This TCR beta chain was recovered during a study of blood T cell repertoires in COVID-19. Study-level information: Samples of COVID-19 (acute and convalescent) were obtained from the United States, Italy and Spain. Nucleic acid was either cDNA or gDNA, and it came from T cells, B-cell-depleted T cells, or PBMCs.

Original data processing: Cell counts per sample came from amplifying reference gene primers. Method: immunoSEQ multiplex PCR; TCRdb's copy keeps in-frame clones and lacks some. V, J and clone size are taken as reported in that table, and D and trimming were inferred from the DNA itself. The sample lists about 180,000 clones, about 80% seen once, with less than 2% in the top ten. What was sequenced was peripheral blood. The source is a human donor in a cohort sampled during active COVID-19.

The CDR3 sequence: CASSPGLAGVVEQYF. CDR3 sequence (DNA): TGTGCCAGCAGCCCGGGACTAGCGGGAGTAGTCGAGCAGTACTTC. This chain links TRBV7-8 with TRBJ2-7, with 14 bases identical to TRBD2. The V gene's germline CDR1 is SGHVS and CDR2 FQNEAQ. V lost 5 bases, J lost 6 bases, and 6 bases stayed unmatched. The CDR3 runs 15 residues. Complete variable domain (other parts from reference TRBV7-8 and TRBJ2-7): GAGVSQSPRYKVAKRGQDVALRCDPISGHVSLFWYQQALGQGPEFLTYFQNEAQLDKSGLPSDRFFAERPEGSVSTLKIQRTQQEDSAVYLCASSPGLAGVVEQYFGPGTRLTVT.